This T cell receptor (beta chain) came from a study of monozygotic twins with inflammatory bowel disease. TCRdb re-analyzed the 5' RACE reads; it lists each CDR3 protein once, without DNA. The sample table sets out around 450,000 distinct CDR3 sequences. CDR3 length equals 12 residues. CDR1 SQVTM and CDR2 ANQGSEA come from the germline V gene. As regards this clonotype: Its antigen is undetermined.

Study results and caveats: IBD patients had lower TCRbeta diversity (inverse Simpson) than healthy co-twins. IBD patients exhibited fewer clonotypes shared with other individuals than healthy twins, particularly with disease activity.

This receptor was taken from a human donor with ulcerative colitis or Crohn's disease, or a healthy co-twin of an affected twin (not recorded which). V usage is TRBV29-1 and J usage is TRBJ1-5. The sequencing input was blood. The CDR3 is CSVADPNQPQHF.